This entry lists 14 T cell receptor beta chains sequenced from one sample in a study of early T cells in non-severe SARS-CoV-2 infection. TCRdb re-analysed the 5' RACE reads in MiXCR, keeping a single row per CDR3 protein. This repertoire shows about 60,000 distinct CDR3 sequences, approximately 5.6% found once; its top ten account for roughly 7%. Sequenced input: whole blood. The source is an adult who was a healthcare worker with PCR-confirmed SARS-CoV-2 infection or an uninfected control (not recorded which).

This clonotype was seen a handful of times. CDR3 region: CASSFLFIPGPLHF. The DNA for the CDR3 is TGTGCCAGCAGTTTTCTCTTCATACCCGGACCCCTCCACTTT. The chain employs TRBV12-3 or TRBV12-4 and TRBJ1-6; D is undetermined. V lost 3 bases, J lost 12 bases, and 15 bases lay in between. This CDR3 is built from 14 residues.

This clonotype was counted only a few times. In DNA, the CDR3 is TGTGCCAGCAGCTCATATGGTGGCTACACCTTC. This codes for CASSSYGGYTF. The chain recombines TRBV7-8 with TRBJ1-2; D not certain. Trimming shortened V by 4 bases and J by 7 bases, and 7 bases separated the two germline ends. CDR3 size: 11 residues. Germline CDR1 is SGHVS and CDR2 is FQNEAQ.

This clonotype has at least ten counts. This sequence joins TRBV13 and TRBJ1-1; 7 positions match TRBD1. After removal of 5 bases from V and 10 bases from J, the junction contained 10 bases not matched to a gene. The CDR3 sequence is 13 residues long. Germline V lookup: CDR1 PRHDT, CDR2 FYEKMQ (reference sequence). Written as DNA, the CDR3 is TGTGCCAGCAGCGACCGGGACAGCGGTGTAGCTTTCTTT. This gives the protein CASSDRDSGVAFF.

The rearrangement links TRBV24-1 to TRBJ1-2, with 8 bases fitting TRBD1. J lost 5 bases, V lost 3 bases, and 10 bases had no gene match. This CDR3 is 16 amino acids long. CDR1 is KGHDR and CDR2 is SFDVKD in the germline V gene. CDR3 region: CATSDTKDRVGYGYTF. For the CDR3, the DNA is TGTGCCACCAGTGATACAAAGGACAGGGTCGGATATGGCTACACCTTC.

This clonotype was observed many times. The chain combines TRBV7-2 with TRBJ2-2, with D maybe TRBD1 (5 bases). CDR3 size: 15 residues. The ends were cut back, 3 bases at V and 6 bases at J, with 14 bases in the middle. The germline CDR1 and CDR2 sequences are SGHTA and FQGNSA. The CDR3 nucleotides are TGTGCCAGCAGCTTCAGGGAATTTGACTCCGGGGAGCTGTTTTTT. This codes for CASSFREFDSGELFF.

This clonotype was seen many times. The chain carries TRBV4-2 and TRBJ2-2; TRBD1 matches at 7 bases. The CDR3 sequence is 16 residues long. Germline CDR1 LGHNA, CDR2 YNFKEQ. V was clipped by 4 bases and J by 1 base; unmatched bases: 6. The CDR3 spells CASSLTGSRNTGELFF. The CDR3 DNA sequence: TGTGCCAGCAGCCTGACAGGGAGTAGGAACACCGGGGAGCTGTTTTTT.

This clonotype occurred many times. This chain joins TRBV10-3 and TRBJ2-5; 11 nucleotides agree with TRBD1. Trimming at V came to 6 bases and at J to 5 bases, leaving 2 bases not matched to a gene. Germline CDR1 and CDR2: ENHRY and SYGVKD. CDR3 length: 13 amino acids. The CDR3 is CAIRDRGQETQYF. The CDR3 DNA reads TGTGCCATCAGGGACAGGGGGCAGGAGACCCAGTACTTC.

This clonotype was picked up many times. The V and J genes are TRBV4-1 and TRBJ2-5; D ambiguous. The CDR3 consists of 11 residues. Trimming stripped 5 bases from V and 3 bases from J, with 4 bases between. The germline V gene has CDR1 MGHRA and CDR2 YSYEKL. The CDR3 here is CASSTEETQYF. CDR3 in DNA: TGCGCCAGCAGCACAGAAGAGACCCAGTACTTC.

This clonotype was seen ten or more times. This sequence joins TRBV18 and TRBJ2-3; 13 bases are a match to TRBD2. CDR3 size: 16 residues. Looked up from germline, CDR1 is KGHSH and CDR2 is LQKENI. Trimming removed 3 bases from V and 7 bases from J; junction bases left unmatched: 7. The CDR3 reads CASSPRTSGSEHTQYF. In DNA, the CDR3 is TGTGCCAGCTCACCCCGGACTAGCGGGAGTGAACATACGCAGTATTTT.

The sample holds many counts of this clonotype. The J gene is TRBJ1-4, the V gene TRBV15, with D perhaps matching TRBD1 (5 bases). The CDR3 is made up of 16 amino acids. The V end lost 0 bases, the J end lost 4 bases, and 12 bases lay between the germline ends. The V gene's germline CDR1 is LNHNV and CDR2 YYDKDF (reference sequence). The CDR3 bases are TGTGCCACCAGCAGAGATCGCGACAGTTTTAATGAAAAACTGTTTTTT. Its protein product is CATSRDRDSFNEKLFF.

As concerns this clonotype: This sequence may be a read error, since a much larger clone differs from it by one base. The CDR3, as DNA: TGTGCCAGCAGCCAAAAGTGGGACCGACCCTACGAGCAGTACTTC. Protein: CASSQKWDRPYEQYF. The chain has TRBV7-2 and TRBJ2-7; perhaps D is TRBD1 or TRBD2 (5 bases each). V lost 5 bases, J lost 2 bases, and 16 bases lay in between. Germline loops: CDR1 SGHTA, CDR2 FQGNSA. The CDR3 is made up of 15 amino acids. Variable domain in full (rest from reference TRBV7-2 and TRBJ2-7): GAGVSQSPSNKVTEKGKDVELRCDPISGHTALYWYRQSLGQGLEFLIYFQGNSAPDKSGLPSDRFSAERTGGSVSTLTIQRTQQEDSAVYLCASSQKWDRPYEQYFGPGTRLTVT.

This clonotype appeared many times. The CDR3 protein is CASRPSGALYPRTDTQYF. In DNA, the CDR3 is TGTGCCAGCAGGCCAAGTGGTGCGCTCTATCCACGCACAGATACGCAGTATTTT. V is TRBV7-9 and J is TRBJ2-3; D unclear. This CDR3 contains 18 residues. Trimming left V 6 bases short and J 1 base short, with 23 bases between. Germline lookup yields CDR1 SEHNR and CDR2 FQNEAQ (reference sequence).

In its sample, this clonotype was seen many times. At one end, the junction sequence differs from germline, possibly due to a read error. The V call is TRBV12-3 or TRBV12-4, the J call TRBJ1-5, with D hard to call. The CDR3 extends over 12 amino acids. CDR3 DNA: TGTGCCAGCAGTTTAGATGGGCAGCGCCAGCATTTT. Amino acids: CASSLDGQRQHF.

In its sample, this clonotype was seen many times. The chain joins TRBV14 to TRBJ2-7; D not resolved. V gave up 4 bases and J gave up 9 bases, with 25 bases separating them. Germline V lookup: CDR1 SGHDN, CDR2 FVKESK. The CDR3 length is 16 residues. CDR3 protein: CASSRSSDTFYFGQYF. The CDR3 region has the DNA TGTGCCAGCAGCCGAAGCTCAGATACCTTCTACTTTGGGCAGTACTTC. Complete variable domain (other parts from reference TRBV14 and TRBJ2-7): EAGVTQFPSHSVIEKGQTVTLRCDPISGHDNLYWYRRVMGKEIKFLLHFVKESKQDESGMPNNRFLAERTGGTYSTLKVQPAELEDSGVYFCASSRSSDTFYFGQYFGPGTRLTVT.